These 21 T cell receptor beta chains originate from one sample sequenced in a study of blood T cell repertoires in COVID-19. Here immunoSEQ multiplex PCR was the method, and the copy in TCRdb shows in-frame clones only, minus some. This sample yields 200,000 to 250,000 clones, of which 86% are seen a single time; more than 9% belongs to the top ten. The specimen was peripheral blood. The receptors here all came from an older man with acute or convalescent COVID-19.

J is TRBJ1-6 and V is TRBV4-3; D is unclear. The V and J ends lost 0 bases and 12 bases respectively, with 12 bases between them. CDR1 is LGHNA, CDR2 YSLEER, per germline. The CDR3 length is 14 residues. This CDR3 reads CASSQELGDRPLHF. The CDR3 region has the DNA TGCGCCAGCAGCCAAGAGTTGGGAGACCGACCCCTCCACTTT.

This chain joins TRBV5-1 and TRBJ2-5, with TRBD2 identical over 12 bases. This CDR3 comprises 16 residues. The junction had 2 bases not matched to a gene; V was cut back by 0 bases and J by 2 bases. Germline V gives CDR1 SGHRS, CDR2 YFSETQ. CDR3 amino acids: CASSLAGLAGQETQYF. The CDR3 DNA reads as TGCGCCAGCAGCTTGGCAGGACTAGCGGGACAAGAGACCCAGTACTTC.

This clone was seen once. J is TRBJ2-7 and V is TRBV18, with TRBD1 matching 7 bases. J was trimmed by 2 bases and V by 3 bases; bases with no gene match: 1. Germline V CDR1 and CDR2: KGHSH, LQKENI. The CDR3 length is 13 residues. The CDR3 DNA reads TGTGCCAGCTCACCGGGACAGACCTACGAGCAGTACTTC. Its translation is CASSPGQTYEQYF.

The CDR3 DNA sequence: TGTGCCAGCCGGATCGTAGGGGAAGATACGCAGTATTTT. It codes for CASRIVGEDTQYF. The chain is built from TRBV18 and TRBJ2-3; D is perhaps TRBD1 (5 bases). The V gene's germline CDR1 is KGHSH and CDR2 LQKENI. This CDR3 is built from 13 residues. Trimming pared 8 bases from V and 5 bases from J, leaving 14 bases between. The full variable domain, rest sourced from reference TRBV18 and TRBJ2-3, is NAGVMQNPRHLVRRRGQEARLRCSPMKGHSHVYWYRQLPEEGLKFMVYLQKENIIDESGMPKERFSAEFPKEGPSILRIQQVVRGDSAAYFCASRIVGEDTQYFGPGTRLTVL.

This clone was recorded once. The V gene is TRBV9, the J gene TRBJ1-1; D might be TRBD1 (6 bases). V lost 2 bases to trimming and J lost 1 base, with 12 bases between them. The CDR3 sequence is 15 residues long. Germline V gives CDR1 SGDLS, CDR2 YYNGEE. The CDR3 sequence: CASSVGGAANTEAFF. CDR3 coding DNA: TGTGCCAGCAGCGTGGGGGGGGCGGCGAACACTGAAGCTTTCTTT.

This chain uses TRBV6-5 with TRBJ1-2; TRBD1 aligns across 7 bases. Germline V gene data show CDR1 as MNHEY and CDR2 as SVGAGI. CDR3 length: 14 residues. J was trimmed by 4 bases and V by 0 bases; bases with no gene match: 2. Here the CDR3 reads CASSYSTGFYGYTF. In DNA form, the CDR3 reads TGTGCCAGCAGTTACTCGACAGGGTTCTATGGCTACACCTTC.

The chain is built from TRBV2 and TRBJ1-6; 11 bases fit TRBD1. There are 15 residues in the CDR3. Germline loops: CDR1 SNHLY, CDR2 FYNNEI. V lost 6 bases and J lost 7; bases outside the gene matches: 5. The CDR3 region is CASSAGTGGNSPLHF. CDR3 nucleotide sequence: TGTGCCAGCAGCGCCGGGACAGGGGGAAATTCACCCCTCCACTTT.

This clone was picked up a small number of times. This chain links TRBV10-3 with TRBJ2-2, with a weak D call TRBD1 (6 bases). V gave up 4 bases and J gave up 6 bases, with 12 bases separating them. Germline loops: CDR1 ENHRY, CDR2 SYGVKD. CDR3 length: 14 residues. Written as DNA, the CDR3 is TGTGCCATCAGTGTGACACAGGGCCCCGGGGAGCTGTTTTTT. It specifies CAISVTQGPGELFF.

This clone showed up just once. This chain uses TRBV5-1 with TRBJ2-7; D ambiguous. The length of the CDR3 is 14 residues. Per germline, CDR1 SGHRS and CDR2 YFSETQ. Trimming pared 0 bases from V and 0 bases from J, leaving 7 bases between. The CDR3 DNA reads as TGCGCCAGCAGCTTGGGCTCGAGCTCCTACGAGCAGTACTTC. Amino acids: CASSLGSSSYEQYF.

The rearrangement joins TRBV9 to TRBJ1-4; D remains unclear. Germline V gene sequence: CDR1 SGDLS, CDR2 YYNGEE. Trimming pared 7 bases from V and 0 bases from J, leaving 10 bases between. This CDR3 is built from 14 residues. The CDR3, as DNA: TGTGCCAGCTCCTACCAGGCAACTAATGAAAAACTGTTTTTT. Translation: CASSYQATNEKLFF.

The chain employs TRBV6-5 and TRBJ1-2, with 7 bases aligning to TRBD1. Germline assignment: CDR1 MNHEY and CDR2 SVGAGI. This CDR3 region has 13 residues. V was clipped by 7 bases and J by 4 bases; unmatched bases: 6. The DNA of the CDR3 is TGTGCCAGCATCACAGGGGTCCGCTATGGCTACACCTTC. This codes for CASITGVRYGYTF.

The chain carries TRBV7-8 and TRBJ2-2; D perhaps matches TRBD1 (5 bases). The CDR3 length is 15 residues. Germline V CDR1 and CDR2: SGHVS, FQNEAQ. Trimming removed 1 base at V and 4 bases at J, with 10 bases between. Here the CDR3 reads CASSLVQGATGELFF. Here the CDR3 DNA reads TGTGCCAGCAGCTTAGTGCAGGGTGCCACCGGGGAGCTGTTTTTT.

This sequence joins TRBV3-1 (or the pseudogene TRBV3-2) and TRBJ2-3; maybe TRBD1 (6 bases). CDR3 length: 13 residues. The V gene's germline CDR1 is LGHDT and CDR2 YNNKEL (reference sequence). Trimming shortened V by 4 bases and J by 4 bases, and 9 bases separated the two germline ends. The CDR3 sequence: CASSPGTPDTQYF. CDR3 coding DNA: TGTGCCAGCAGCCCGGGGACACCAGATACGCAGTATTTT.

The chain links TRBV11-2 to TRBJ1-4, with D uncertain. Germline V gene lookup returns CDR1 SGHAT and CDR2 FQNNGV. This CDR3 is built from 14 residues. Trimming left V 1 base short and J 8 bases short, with 11 bases between. DNA of the CDR3: TGTGCCAGCAGCTTAGGGGCGTGGAACGAAAAACTGTTTTTT. Its protein is CASSLGAWNEKLFF.

This sequence joins TRBV7-8 and TRBJ1-2; D ambiguous. Between the trimmed V and J ends, which lost 1 base and 2 bases, there was a span of 8 bases. The CDR3 runs to 14 residues. Germline CDR1 is SGHVS and CDR2 is FQNEAQ. The CDR3 DNA is TGTGCCAGCAGCTTAGGAGAAGCAAACTATGGCTACACCTTC. This gives the protein CASSLGEANYGYTF.

The chain couples TRBV6-5 to TRBJ1-5; the D is unclear. Germline CDR1 and CDR2: MNHEY and SVGAGI. CDR3 length: 13 amino acids. The V gene lost 5 bases and the J gene lost 1 base, with 6 bases spanning the gap. CDR3 in amino acids: CASSPRSNQPQHF. The CDR3 DNA reads as TGTGCCAGCAGTCCTCGGAGCAATCAGCCCCAGCATTTT.

V gene TRBV11-3 combines with J gene TRBJ2-2, with 7 bases identical to TRBD2. V was clipped by 0 bases and J by 5 bases; unmatched bases: 6. Germline loops: CDR1 SGHNT, CDR2 YENEEA. The CDR3 runs 16 residues. The CDR3 coding sequence is TGTGCCAGCAGCTTAGATCTATCGGGAGGAACCGGGGAGCTGTTTTTT. Encoded protein: CASSLDLSGGTGELFF.

The chain uses TRBV12-5 and TRBJ1-1; D ambiguous. Germline V gene sequence: CDR1 LGHNT, CDR2 FRNRAP. The CDR3 consists of 14 residues. V lost 3 bases and J 3 bases, leaving 11 bases between the germline ends. The chain's CDR3 is CASGFEGRDTEAFF. CDR3 coding DNA: TGTGCTAGTGGTTTTGAGGGTCGGGACACTGAAGCTTTCTTT.

The rearrangement links TRBV7-6 to TRBJ2-1; 8 bases align to TRBD1. The CDR3 contains 13 residues. J gave up 10 bases and V 5 bases, and 7 bases lay outside the gene matches. Germline V CDR1 and CDR2: SGHVS, FNYEAQ. The CDR3, as DNA: TGTGCCAGCAGCCTACAGACAGGGGCCGAGCAGTTCTTC. As protein: CASSLQTGAEQFF.

V is TRBV27 and J is TRBJ2-7; D perhaps matches TRBD1 (6 bases). Per germline, CDR1 MNHEY and CDR2 SMNVEV (reference sequence). V shed 6 bases and J shed 7 bases, with 16 bases lying between them. The CDR3 length is 13 residues. CDR3: CASSPTGIGEQYF. The CDR3 DNA follows: TGTGCCAGCAGCCCCACAGGGATCGGGGAGCAGTACTTC.

The rearrangement links TRBV3-1 (or the pseudogene TRBV3-2) to TRBJ2-1; D remains ambiguous. The CDR3 is 12 amino acids. Germline assignment: CDR1 LGHDT and CDR2 YNNKEL (reference sequence). V lost 0 bases and J lost 7, with 4 bases in between. CDR3 in amino acids: CASSQESNEQFF. The DNA for the CDR3 is TGTGCCAGCAGCCAAGAATCGAATGAGCAGTTCTTC.